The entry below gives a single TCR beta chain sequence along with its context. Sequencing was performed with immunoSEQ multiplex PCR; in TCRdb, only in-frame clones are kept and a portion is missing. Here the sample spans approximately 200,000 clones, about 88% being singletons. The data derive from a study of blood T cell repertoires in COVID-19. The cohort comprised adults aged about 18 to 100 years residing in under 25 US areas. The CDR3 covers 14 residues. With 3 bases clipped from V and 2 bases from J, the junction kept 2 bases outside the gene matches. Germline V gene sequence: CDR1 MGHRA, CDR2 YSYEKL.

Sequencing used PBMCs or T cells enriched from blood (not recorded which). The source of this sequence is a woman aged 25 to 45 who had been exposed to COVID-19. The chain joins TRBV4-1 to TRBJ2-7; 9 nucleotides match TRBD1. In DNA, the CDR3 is TGCGCCAGCAGCCAGGACAGGGGAACCTACGAGCAGTACTTC. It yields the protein CASSQDRGTYEQYF.